This TCR beta chain was sequenced during a study of cytomegalovirus exposure and HLA in healthy donors. Broader study findings: Reports credit the classifier with highly specific, highly sensitive diagnosis of cytomegalovirus status. Fewer N-insertions than the roughly 670-donor mean were reportedly shown by an Asian-associated ancestry cluster in a later analysis. Presence/absence comparisons presumed near-even sequencing depth among donors.

Use of 60 Vbeta and 13 Jbeta primers characterized the PCR. In the original workflow: About 10 million shared chains were among approximately 80 million unique TCR beta chains counted in a later analysis. Sequencing was performed with immunoSEQ multiplex PCR; in TCRdb, only in-frame clones are kept and a portion is missing. Clonal size and the V and J genes are those of that table, whereas D and trimming came from the DNA. The sample comprises some 100,000 clones, approximately 73% of which are singletons, and around 3.8% rests with the top ten. To note about this clone: Antigen specificity is unknown.

This clonotype originated in a woman in her forties or fifties in good health and CMV-seropositive. The specimen was PBMCs.

Written as DNA, the CDR3 is TGCGCCAGCAGCGGACAGGAGGCTGGAAACACCATATATTTT. Its translation: CASSGQEAGNTIYF. The V gene is TRBV5-1, the J gene TRBJ1-3; 7 bases line up with TRBD1. This CDR3 spans 14 amino acids. Germline values: CDR1 SGHRS, CDR2 YFSETQ. The J segment lost 2 bases and the V segment lost 4 bases, leaving 3 bases of the junction unmatched.